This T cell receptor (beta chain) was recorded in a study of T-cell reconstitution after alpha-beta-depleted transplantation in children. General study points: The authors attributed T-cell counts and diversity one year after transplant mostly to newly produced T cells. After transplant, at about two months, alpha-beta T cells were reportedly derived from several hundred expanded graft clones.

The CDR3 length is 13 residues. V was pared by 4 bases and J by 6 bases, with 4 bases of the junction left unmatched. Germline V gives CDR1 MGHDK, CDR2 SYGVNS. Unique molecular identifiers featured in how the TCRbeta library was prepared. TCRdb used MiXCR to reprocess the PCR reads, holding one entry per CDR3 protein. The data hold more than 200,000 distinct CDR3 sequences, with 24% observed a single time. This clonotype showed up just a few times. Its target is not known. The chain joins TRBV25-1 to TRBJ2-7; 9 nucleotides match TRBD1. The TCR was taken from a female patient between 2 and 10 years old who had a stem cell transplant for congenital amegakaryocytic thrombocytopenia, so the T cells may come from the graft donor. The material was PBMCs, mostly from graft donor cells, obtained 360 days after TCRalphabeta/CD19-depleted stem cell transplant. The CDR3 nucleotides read TGTGCCAGCAGTGGGGGACAGGGTGGCGAGCAGTACTTC. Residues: CASSGGQGGEQYF.